Each of the 8 T cell receptor beta chains below was sequenced from the same sample in a study of blood T cells in healthy people across ages. For the second PCR, which ran for roughly 6 to 12 cycles, a sample-barcoded 5' primer and a J-beta primer mix were used. Each CDR3 protein is one row after TCRdb ran MiXCR on the 5' RACE reads. The repertoire consists of 1 million to 1.2 million distinct CDR3 sequences, with around two fifths occurring once and the leading ten covering around 12%. Sequenced input: blood. The receptors shown here come from a man aged 18 to 29 in good health.

This chain joins TRBV7-9 and TRBJ1-2; TRBD1 matches 9 bases. Germline V gives CDR1 SEHNR, CDR2 FQNEAQ (reference sequence). This CDR3 has 15 amino acids. V shed 2 bases, J shed 8 bases, and the junction held 9 bases outside the gene matches. The CDR3 DNA is TGTGCCAGCAGCTTAAATACCGGGACAGGGAAAGGCTACACCTTC. Amino acid sequence: CASSLNTGTGKGYTF.

V and J are TRBV24-1 and TRBJ1-2, with 7 nucleotides matching TRBD1. The CDR3 consists of 15 residues. CDR1 and CDR2 (germline): KGHDR, SFDVKD. V dropped 5 bases and J dropped 1; count of bases not matched to a gene: 6. The CDR3 nucleotides read TGTGCCACCAGTGGACGGGACAGCCTTAACTATGGCTACACCTTC. Encoded protein: CATSGRDSLNYGYTF.

The chain links TRBV6-5 to TRBJ1-6; 10 nucleotides line up with TRBD1. CDR1 and CDR2 (germline): MNHEY, SVGAGI. The CDR3 has 14 amino acids. The trim removed 8 bases at V and 10 bases at J, leaving 8 bases unmatched. The CDR3 spells CASRGTGAWSPLHF. The CDR3 region has the DNA TGTGCCAGCCGAGGGACAGGGGCTTGGTCACCCCTCCACTTT.

This clonotype has more than one count but fewer than ten. The chain carries TRBV12-3 or TRBV12-4 and TRBJ2-6, with 7 bases lining up with TRBD2. Trimming took 8 bases from V and 0 from J; bases not matched to a gene: 7. The CDR3 has 16 amino acids. The CDR3 DNA sequence: TGTGCCAGCTATCGAGCGGGGTTCTCTGGGGCCAACGTCCTGACTTTC. It is translated as CASYRAGFSGANVLTF.

This clonotype has only a few counts. The chain combines TRBV5-1 with TRBJ2-1, with 7 positions matching TRBD2. Unmatched junction bases numbered 11, after V lost 2 bases and J lost 9 bases. The germline CDR1 and CDR2 sequences are SGHRS and YFSETQ. This CDR3 contains 15 residues. CDR3 sequence reads: CASSFGRVLHFEQFF. CDR3 in DNA: TGCGCCAGCAGCTTTGGGAGGGTGCTACATTTTGAGCAGTTCTTC.

This clonotype was recorded at least ten times. This chain uses TRBV6-2 or TRBV6-3 with TRBJ2-1; 7 nucleotides match TRBD1. The CDR3 length is 15 residues. Germline CDR1 reads MNHEY; CDR2 reads SVGEGT. With 4 bases clipped from V and 5 bases from J, the junction kept 8 bases outside the gene matches. The CDR3 reads CASSSNRGGHNEQFF. The CDR3 coding sequence is TGTGCCAGCAGTTCAAACAGGGGTGGGCACAATGAGCAGTTCTTC.

Concerning this clonotype itself: At one end the junction does not follow the germline gene, possibly because of a read error. The chain has TRBV2 and TRBJ1-1, with 8 nucleotides matching TRBD1. CDR1 is SNHLY and CDR2 is FYNNEI in the germline V gene. The CDR3 consists of 17 residues. Here the CDR3 reads CASSVADRGVWDTEAFF. Here the CDR3 DNA reads TGCGCCAGCAGTGTAGCCGACAGGGGTGTCTGGGACACTGAAGCTTTCTTT.

Turning to this clonotype: One base away lies a much larger clone, so this may be a sequencing read error. The genes are TRBV2 and TRBJ1-4; the match to TRBD1 covers 7 bases. V gave up 6 bases and J gave up 8 bases; unmatched junction bases: 12. Germline V gives CDR1 SNHLY, CDR2 FYNNEI. The CDR3 is made up of 15 amino acids. DNA of the CDR3: TGTGCCAGCAGATCCGGGACAGTCGCATCCGAAAAACTGTTTTTT. It specifies CASRSGTVASEKLFF. Combining the CDR3 with reference TRBV2 and TRBJ1-4 gives the whole variable domain EPEVTQTPSHQVTQMGQEVILRCVPISNHLYFYWYRQILGQKVEFLVSFYNNEISEKSEIFDDQFSVERPDGSNFTLKIRSTKLEDSAMYFCASRSGTVASEKLFFGSGTQLSVL.